This T cell receptor beta chain was recovered during a study of shared clonotypes between healthy human individuals. This table comes from immunoSEQ multiplex PCR, and its TCRdb copy is limited to in-frame clones, with some not included. The table includes some 2,100,000 clones, about 92% detected once. V was trimmed by 4 bases and J by 4 bases, leaving 17 bases between them. This CDR3 spans 15 amino acids. Germline V gene data show CDR1 as SGDLS and CDR2 as YYNGEE. Naive CD8 isolation took CD45RO-negative cells positively selected for CCR7 and excluded terminally differentiated effector memory CD45RA+ cells. The table lists this clone with a count of one.

This clonotype was obtained from a man aged 18 to 35 in good health. Some clones in this sample may be carry-over from other donors' samples. The sequenced sample consisted of naive CD8+ T cells from PBMCs. V gene TRBV9 combines with J gene TRBJ1-1; weak D call: TRBD1 (5 bases). CDR3 in DNA: TGTGCCAGCAGCCCCGTGGGGGGAGGGAGCACTGAAGCTTTCTTT. Translating gives CASSPVGGGSTEAFF.